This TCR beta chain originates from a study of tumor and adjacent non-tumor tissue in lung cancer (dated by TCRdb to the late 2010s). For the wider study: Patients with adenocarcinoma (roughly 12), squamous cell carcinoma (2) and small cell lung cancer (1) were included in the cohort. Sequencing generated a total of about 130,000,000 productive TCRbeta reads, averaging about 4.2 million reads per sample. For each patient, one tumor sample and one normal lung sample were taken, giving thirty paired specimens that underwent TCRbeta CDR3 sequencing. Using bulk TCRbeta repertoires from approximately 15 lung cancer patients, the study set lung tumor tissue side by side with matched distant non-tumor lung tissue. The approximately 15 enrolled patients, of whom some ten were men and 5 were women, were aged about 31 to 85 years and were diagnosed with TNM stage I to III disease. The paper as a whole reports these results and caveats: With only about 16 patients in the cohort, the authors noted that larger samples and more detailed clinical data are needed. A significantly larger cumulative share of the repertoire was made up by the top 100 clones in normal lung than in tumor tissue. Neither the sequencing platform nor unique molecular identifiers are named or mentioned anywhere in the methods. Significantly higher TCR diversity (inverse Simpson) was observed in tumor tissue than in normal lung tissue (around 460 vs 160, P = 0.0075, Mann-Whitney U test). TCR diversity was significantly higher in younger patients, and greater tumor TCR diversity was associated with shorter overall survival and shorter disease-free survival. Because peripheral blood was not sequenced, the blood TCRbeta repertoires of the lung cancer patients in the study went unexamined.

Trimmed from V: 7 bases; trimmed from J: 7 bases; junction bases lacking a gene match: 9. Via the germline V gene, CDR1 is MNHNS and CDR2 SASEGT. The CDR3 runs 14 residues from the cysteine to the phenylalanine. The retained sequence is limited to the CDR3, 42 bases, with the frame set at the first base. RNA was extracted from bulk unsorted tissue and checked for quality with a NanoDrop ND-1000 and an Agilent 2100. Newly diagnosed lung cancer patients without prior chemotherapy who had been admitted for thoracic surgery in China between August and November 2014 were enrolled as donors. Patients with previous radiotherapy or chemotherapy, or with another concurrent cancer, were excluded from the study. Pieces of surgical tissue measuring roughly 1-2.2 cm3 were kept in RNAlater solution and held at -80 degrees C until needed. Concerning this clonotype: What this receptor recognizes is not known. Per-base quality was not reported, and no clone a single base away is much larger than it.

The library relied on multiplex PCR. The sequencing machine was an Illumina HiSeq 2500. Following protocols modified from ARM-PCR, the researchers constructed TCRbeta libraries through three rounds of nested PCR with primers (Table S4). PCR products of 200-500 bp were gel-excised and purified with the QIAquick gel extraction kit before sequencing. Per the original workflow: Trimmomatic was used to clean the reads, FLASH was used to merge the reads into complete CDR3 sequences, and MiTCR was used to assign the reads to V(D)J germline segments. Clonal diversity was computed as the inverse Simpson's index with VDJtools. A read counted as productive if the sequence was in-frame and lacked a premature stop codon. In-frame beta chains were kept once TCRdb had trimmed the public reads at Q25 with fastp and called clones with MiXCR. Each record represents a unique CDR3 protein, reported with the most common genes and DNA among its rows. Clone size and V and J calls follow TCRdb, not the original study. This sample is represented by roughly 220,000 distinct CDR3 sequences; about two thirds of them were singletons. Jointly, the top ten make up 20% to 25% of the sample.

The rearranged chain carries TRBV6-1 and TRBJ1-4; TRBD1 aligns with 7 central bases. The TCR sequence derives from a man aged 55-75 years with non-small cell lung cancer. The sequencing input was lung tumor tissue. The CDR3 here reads CASKTGSAGEKLFF. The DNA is TGTGCCAGCAAGACAGGGAGCGCCGGTGAAAAACTGTTTTTT.